The sequence of this T cell receptor (beta chain) was determined in a study of CD8 T cells in ankylosing spondylitis. Study outcomes and limitations: From matched ankylosing spondylitis synovial fluid, disease-linked clones were reportedly recovered at significantly enriched levels. In ankylosing spondylitis blood, a motif of roughly 8 highly homologous TCR beta variants appeared characteristic.

The CDR3 has 13 amino acids. V gave up 4 bases and J gave up 5 bases, with 11 bases separating them. Germline CDR1 reads LNHNV; CDR2 reads YYDKDF (reference sequence). This clonotype was seen a few times. Its antigen is currently unknown. TCRdb recomputed calls from the 5' RACE reads with MiXCR, one row per CDR3 protein. The table lists approximately 300,000 distinct CDR3 sequences, less than 9.5% of them singletons. This chain links TRBV15 with TRBJ2-5; D is ambiguous. Sequencing was carried out using blood, either unsorted or a sorted T cell fraction (not recorded which). This receptor was obtained from a male donor with ankylosing spondylitis. CDR3 loop: CATSMALHETQYF. The CDR3 DNA reads TGTGCCACCAGCATGGCGCTACACGAGACCCAGTACTTC.